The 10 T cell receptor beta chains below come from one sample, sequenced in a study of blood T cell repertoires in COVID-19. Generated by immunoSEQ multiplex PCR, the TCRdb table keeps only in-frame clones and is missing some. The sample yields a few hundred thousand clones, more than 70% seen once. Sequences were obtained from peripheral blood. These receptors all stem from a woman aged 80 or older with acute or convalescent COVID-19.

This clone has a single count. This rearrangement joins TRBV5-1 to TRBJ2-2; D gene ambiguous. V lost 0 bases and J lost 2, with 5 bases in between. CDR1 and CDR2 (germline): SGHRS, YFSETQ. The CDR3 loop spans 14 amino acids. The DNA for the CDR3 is TGCGCCAGCAGCTTGGGGCCAAACACCGGGGAGCTGTTTTTT. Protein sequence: CASSLGPNTGELFF. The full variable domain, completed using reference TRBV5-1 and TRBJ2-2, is KAGVTQTPRYLIKTRGQQVTLSCSPISGHRSVSWYQQTPGQGLQFLFEYFSETQRNKGNFPGRFSGRQFSNSRSEMNVSTLELGDSALYLCASSLGPNTGELFFGEGSRLTVL.

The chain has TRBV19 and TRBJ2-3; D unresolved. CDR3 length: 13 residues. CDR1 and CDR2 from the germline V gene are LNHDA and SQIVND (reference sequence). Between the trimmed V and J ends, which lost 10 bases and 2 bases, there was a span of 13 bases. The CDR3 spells CATREVITDTQYF. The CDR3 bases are TGTGCCACCCGAGAGGTGATCACAGATACGCAGTATTTT.

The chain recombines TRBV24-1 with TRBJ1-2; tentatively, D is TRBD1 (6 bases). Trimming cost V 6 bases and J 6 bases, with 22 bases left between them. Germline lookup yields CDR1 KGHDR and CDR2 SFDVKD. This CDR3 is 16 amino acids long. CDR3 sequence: CATSNPDRINRDGYTF. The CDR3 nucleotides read TGTGCCACCAGTAACCCAGACAGGATTAACAGGGATGGCTACACCTTC.

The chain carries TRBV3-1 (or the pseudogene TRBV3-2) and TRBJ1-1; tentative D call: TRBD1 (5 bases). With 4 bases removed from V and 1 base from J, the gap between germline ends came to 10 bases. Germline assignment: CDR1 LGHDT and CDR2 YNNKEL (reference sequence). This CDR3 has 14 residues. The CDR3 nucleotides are TGTGCCAGCAGCCTGCGGGACGGGAACACTGAAGCTTTCTTT. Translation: CASSLRDGNTEAFF.

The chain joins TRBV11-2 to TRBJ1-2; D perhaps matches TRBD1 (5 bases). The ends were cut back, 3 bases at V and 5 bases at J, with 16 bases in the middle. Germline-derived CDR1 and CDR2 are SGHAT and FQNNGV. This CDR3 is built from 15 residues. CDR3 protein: CASSLIQGLGYGYTF. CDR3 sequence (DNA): TGTGCCAGCAGCTTGATTCAGGGTTTAGGTTATGGCTACACCTTC.

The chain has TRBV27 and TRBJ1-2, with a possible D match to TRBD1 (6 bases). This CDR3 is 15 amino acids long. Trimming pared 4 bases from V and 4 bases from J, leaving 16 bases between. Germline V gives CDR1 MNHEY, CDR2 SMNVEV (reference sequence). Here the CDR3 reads CASSSTGYRSYGYTF. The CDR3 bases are TGTGCCAGCAGTTCCACAGGGTACAGGTCCTATGGCTACACCTTC.

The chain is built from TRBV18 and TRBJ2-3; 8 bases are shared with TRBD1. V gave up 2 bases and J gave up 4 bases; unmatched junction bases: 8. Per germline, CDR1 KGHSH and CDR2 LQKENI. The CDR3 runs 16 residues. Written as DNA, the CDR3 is TGTGCCAGCTCACCAATGGACAGGGTATACGCAGATACGCAGTATTTT. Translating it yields CASSPMDRVYADTQYF.

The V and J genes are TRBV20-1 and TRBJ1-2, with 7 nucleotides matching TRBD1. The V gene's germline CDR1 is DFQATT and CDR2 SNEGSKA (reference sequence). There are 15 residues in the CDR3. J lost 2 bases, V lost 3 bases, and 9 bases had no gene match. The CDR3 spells CSASPGTATNYGYTF. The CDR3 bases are TGCAGTGCTAGTCCCGGGACAGCTACAAACTATGGCTACACCTTC.

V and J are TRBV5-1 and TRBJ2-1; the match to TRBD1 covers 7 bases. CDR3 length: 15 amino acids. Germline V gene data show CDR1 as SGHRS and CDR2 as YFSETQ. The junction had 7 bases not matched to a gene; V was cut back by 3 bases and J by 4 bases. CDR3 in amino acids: CASSSDRVWYNEQFF. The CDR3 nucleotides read TGCGCCAGCAGCTCTGACAGGGTTTGGTACAATGAGCAGTTCTTC.

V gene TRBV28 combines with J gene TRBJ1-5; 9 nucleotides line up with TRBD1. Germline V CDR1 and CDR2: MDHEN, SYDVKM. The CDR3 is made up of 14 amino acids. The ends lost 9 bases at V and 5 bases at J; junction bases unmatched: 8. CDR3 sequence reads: CASSTGGNDQPQHF. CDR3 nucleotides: TGTGCCAGTTCAACAGGGGGCAACGATCAGCCCCAGCATTTT.